The rows below give T cell receptor beta chains drawn from one sample of a study of T cell repertoires in cytomegalovirus infection. TCRdb re-analysed the reads in MiXCR, keeping a single row per CDR3 protein. The data show under 800,000 distinct CDR3 sequences, with approximately 24% seen just once and 6.5% to 10% held by the top ten. Specimen: CD8+ T cells from PBMCs. The receptor source for this set is a human donor in good health (CMV status not recorded). Some clones in this sample may be carry-over from other donors' samples. Both conserved end residues are part of each CDR3. The D gene is left open where the match is weak. Some rows mark clone size as missing; the rest say once, few, many or name a class of expanded clone.

d_call | j_call | v_call | clone_size | cdr3_nt | cdr3_aa
- | TRBJ1-1 | TRBV3-1 | - | TGTGCCAGCAGCCAAGAGGACGCTAGGTGGACTGAAGCTTTCTTT | CASSQEDARWTEAFF
- | TRBJ2-1 | TRBV19 | - | TGTGCCAGTAGTACCCGGGACTCGGACAATGAGCAGTTCTTC | CASSTRDSDNEQFF
- | TRBJ2-3 | TRBV19 | - | TGTGCCTCCCAGGGGGGGTATGGAGATACGCAGTATTTT | CASQGGYGDTQYF
TRBD2 | TRBJ2-7 | TRBV7-9 | - | TGTGCCAGCAGCTTAGTAGGGGGACTAGCCTACGAGCAGTACTTC | CASSLVGGLAYEQYF
TRBD1 | TRBJ1-1 | TRBV18 | few | TGTGCCAGCTCACCACCCTACAGGGGCGGCACTGAAGCTTTCTTT | CASSPPYRGGTEAFF
TRBD1 | TRBJ2-1 | TRBV10-3 | few | TGTGCCATCAGTTCCTCCGGGGACAGGGGAATATATGAGCAGTTCTTC | CAISSSGDRGIYEQFF
TRBD1 | TRBJ2-3 | TRBV5-5 | few | TGTGCCAGCAGCTTTTCTCCGCTGGGACAGGGTAGCACAGATACGCAGTATTTT | CASSFSPLGQGSTDTQYF
TRBD1 | TRBJ2-7 | TRBV29-1 | - | TGCAGCGTGAGGGACAGTCCCTACGAGCAGTACTTC | CSVRDSPYEQYF
TRBD2 | TRBJ2-1 | TRBV10-3 | many | TGTGCCATCAGTGAGTCGGCGGGGGGCTCCTACAATGAGCAGTTCTTC | CAISESAGGSYNEQFF
- | TRBJ1-6 | TRBV7-6 | many | TGTGCCAGCAGCTTATTTCCGGCAGGACAGAATTCACCCCTCCACTTT | CASSLFPAGQNSPLHF
TRBD1 | TRBJ1-5 | TRBV7-9 | many | TGTGCCAGCAGCTTAGGTCCCAGACAGGGGAGGAATCAGCCCCAGCATTTT | CASSLGPRQGRNQPQHF
TRBD1 | TRBJ2-1 | TRBV7-2 | many | TGTGCCAGCAGCTTAGCAGCGGACAGGCCTTTTTTTGGGCAGTTCTTC | CASSLAADRPFFGQFF
TRBD1 | TRBJ1-2 | TRBV10-3 | - | TGTGCCTCCCTGAACAGCGGGACAGGGCGATTTAACTATGGCTACACCTTC | CASLNSGTGRFNYGYTF
- | TRBJ1-5 | TRBV28 | many | TGTGCCAGCACCGTCTCTTTCCGGGACAGCAATCAGCCCCAGCATTTT | CASTVSFRDSNQPQHF
- | TRBJ1-2 | TRBV3-1 | - | TGTGCCAGCAGCCAAGAGGCCAATGGCTACACCTTC | CASSQEANGYTF
- | TRBJ1-2 | TRBV28 | many | TGTGCCAGCAGTTTATGGAGAGGGGAGTATGGCTACACCTTC | CASSLWRGEYGYTF
TRBD1 | TRBJ1-1 | TRBV19 | - | TGTGCCAGTACGACAGGACAGGGACCCATGAACACTGAAGCTTTCTTT | CASTTGQGPMNTEAFF
TRBD2 | TRBJ2-3 | TRBV28 | - | TGTGCCAGCAGCGAACTAGCGGGGAGAAGTTCTAGCACAGATACGCAGTATTTT | CASSELAGRSSSTDTQYF
- | TRBJ2-3 | TRBV2 | once | TGTGCCCCCGCCCGGGGCAAACGCACAGATACGCAGTATTTT | CAPARGKRTDTQYF
- | TRBJ2-1 | TRBV6-2/TRBV6-3 | many | TGTGCCAGCACTCCTGGACGGGGACCCTCAACCTACAATGAGCAGTTCTTC | CASTPGRGPSTYNEQFF
- | TRBJ1-1 | TRBV7-9 | - | TGTGCCAACAGTCATGTGAACACTGAAGCTTTCTTT | CANSHVNTEAFF
- | TRBJ1-1 | TRBV19 | - | TGTGCCAGTACCCGTGGGCAGATGAACACTGAAGCTTTCTTT | CASTRGQMNTEAFF
TRBD1 | TRBJ1-5 | TRBV6-2/TRBV6-3 | - | TGTGCCAGCAGAGCCGGGACAGGTAATCAGCCCCAGCATTTT | CASRAGTGNQPQHF
- | TRBJ1-5 | TRBV5-6 | - | TGTGCCAGCAGCATCGGGGAGTCCTATCAGCCCCAGCATTTT | CASSIGESYQPQHF
- | TRBJ2-1 | TRBV7-2 | few | TGTGCCAGCTCCCTCGGGACTTCGGTTTTGGATGAGCAGTTCTTC | CASSLGTSVLDEQFF
- | TRBJ2-1 | TRBV20-1 | - | TGCAGTGCTAGAGAGCCCAGCCTAACGGGGGCTGAGCAGTTCTTC | CSAREPSLTGAEQFF
- | TRBJ1-6 | TRBV14 | few | TGTGCCAGCAGCCAAGAAAAGTTGGGATTCAATTCACCCCTCCACTTT | CASSQEKLGFNSPLHF
- | TRBJ1-5 | TRBV6-5 | few | TGTGCCAGCAGTTACTCTGGGTGGAATCAGCCCCAGCATTTT | CASSYSGWNQPQHF
- | TRBJ1-6 | TRBV7-6 | - | TGTGCCAGCAGAATAGGGCAGGCAAATTCACCCCTCCACTTT | CASRIGQANSPLHF
TRBD2 | TRBJ2-3 | TRBV6-1 | - | TGTGCCAGCAGTCCTGGGGAGGGGAAATGGACAGATACGCAGTATTTT | CASSPGEGKWTDTQYF
TRBD2 | TRBJ2-7 | TRBV7-8 | many | TGTGCCAGCAGTTTATTTAGCGGGGGATCGGGCGAGCAGTACTTC | CASSLFSGGSGEQYF
TRBD1 | TRBJ2-2 | TRBV15 | few | TGTGCCACCAGCAGTGGGGACAGCTTCACCGGGGAGCTGTTTTTT | CATSSGDSFTGELFF
TRBD2 | TRBJ2-7 | TRBV6-5 | many | TGTGCCAGCAGTTATTGGGAAGCGGGAGGGGAGCAGTACTTC | CASSYWEAGGEQYF
TRBD2 | TRBJ2-2 | TRBV7-6 | many | TGTGCCAGCAGCAACGACCTCAGGGAGGGGAACACCGGGGAGCTGTTTTTT | CASSNDLREGNTGELFF
- | TRBJ2-7 | TRBV12-5 | many | TGTGCTAGTGGTTTGCCGGGCTACGTTCCCCTATACGAGCAGTACTTC | CASGLPGYVPLYEQYF
TRBD2 | TRBJ2-2 | TRBV20-1 | - | TGCAGTGCTAGGGGACTAGCGGGGGGGCCGATTCTGGTCACCGGGGAGCTGTTTTTT | CSARGLAGGPILVTGELFF
TRBD2 | TRBJ2-5 | TRBV7-2 | few | TGTGCCAGCAGCCCAGGACTAGCGGGGCTTCTACTGGAGGAGACCCAGTACTTC | CASSPGLAGLLLEETQYF
- | TRBJ2-3 | TRBV7-6 | - | TGTGCCAGCAGCTTACTACGGGGGGCCTATGGGGATACGCAGTATTTT | CASSLLRGAYGDTQYF
- | TRBJ1-1 | TRBV14 | many | TGTGCCAGCAGCCAGGACAGCGGATTAGAAGCTTTCTTT | CASSQDSGLEAFF
- | TRBJ1-1 | TRBV19 | few | TGTGCCAGTACGTATCGGACAGTCCCAATGAACACTGAAGCTTTCTTT | CASTYRTVPMNTEAFF
TRBD1 | TRBJ2-2 | TRBV12-5 | few | TGTGCTAGTGGTTTGTTGGGGACAGGGGATTCGAACACCGGGGAGCTGTTTTTT | CASGLLGTGDSNTGELFF
- | TRBJ2-1 | TRBV7-8 | many | TGTGCCAGCAGCTTATACACGGACTCCTACAATGAGCAGTTCTTC | CASSLYTDSYNEQFF
- | TRBJ1-4 | TRBV19 | many | TGTGCCAGTAGTCCATTTGCAACTAATGAAAAACTGTTTTTT | CASSPFATNEKLFF
- | TRBJ1-1 | TRBV25-1 | - | TGTGCCAGCCAATGGAGGGTGACCGATCACACTGAAGCTTTCTTT | CASQWRVTDHTEAFF
- | TRBJ1-4 | TRBV5-5 | - | TGTGCCAGCAGCTTTGGGATCCGGGATACTAATGAAAAACTGTTTTTT | CASSFGIRDTNEKLFF
- | TRBJ1-3 | TRBV6-5 | few | TGTGCCAGCAGCCCCTCCCTCAGTAGAAACACCATATATTTT | CASSPSLSRNTIYF
- | TRBJ1-6 | TRBV28 | - | TGTGCCAGCAGTATGCCTCGAAAGGATTATAATTCACCCCTCCACTTT | CASSMPRKDYNSPLHF
TRBD1 | TRBJ2-2 | TRBV11-1 | many | TGTGCCAGCAGCCGGACCGGGACAGGGGGCAGCGGGGAGCTGTTTTTT | CASSRTGTGGSGELFF
TRBD1 | TRBJ1-5 | TRBV19 | - | TGTGCCAGTAGTTTTAGGGGGCAGTTCTATCAGCCCCAGCATTTT | CASSFRGQFYQPQHF
TRBD1 | TRBJ1-5 | TRBV24-1 | few | TGTGCCACCAGTGATTCGCAGGGGGCGCGACAGCCCCAGCATTTT | CATSDSQGARQPQHF
- | TRBJ2-5 | TRBV10-3 | - | TGTGCCACCCTCGAACCGGGGGAAGAGACCCAGTACTTC | CATLEPGEETQYF
- | TRBJ2-7 | TRBV7-2 | - | TGTACCAGCAGCAAAGAACAGGGTCCGTCCTACGAGCAGTACTTC | CTSSKEQGPSYEQYF
- | TRBJ2-5 | TRBV7-7 | many | TGTGCTAGCAGCCAGGCCCTTCAAGAGACCCAGTACTTC | CASSQALQETQYF
- | TRBJ2-1 | TRBV14 | - | TGTGCCAGCAGCCAAGCTTGGGACCCAGGAGGTGACAATGAGCAGTTCTTC | CASSQAWDPGGDNEQFF